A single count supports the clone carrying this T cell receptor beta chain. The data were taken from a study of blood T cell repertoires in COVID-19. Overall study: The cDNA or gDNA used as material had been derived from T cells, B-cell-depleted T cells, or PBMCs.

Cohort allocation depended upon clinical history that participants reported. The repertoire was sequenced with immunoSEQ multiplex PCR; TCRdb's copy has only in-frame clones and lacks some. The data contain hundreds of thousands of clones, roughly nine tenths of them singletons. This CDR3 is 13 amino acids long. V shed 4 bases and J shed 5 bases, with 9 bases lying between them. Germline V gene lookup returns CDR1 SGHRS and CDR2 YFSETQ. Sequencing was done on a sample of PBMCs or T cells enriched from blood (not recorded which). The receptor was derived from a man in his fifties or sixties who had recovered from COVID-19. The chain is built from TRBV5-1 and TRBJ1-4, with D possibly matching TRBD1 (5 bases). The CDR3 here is CASSDRLNEKLFF. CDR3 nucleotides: TGCGCCAGCAGCGACAGATTAAATGAAAAACTGTTTTTT.